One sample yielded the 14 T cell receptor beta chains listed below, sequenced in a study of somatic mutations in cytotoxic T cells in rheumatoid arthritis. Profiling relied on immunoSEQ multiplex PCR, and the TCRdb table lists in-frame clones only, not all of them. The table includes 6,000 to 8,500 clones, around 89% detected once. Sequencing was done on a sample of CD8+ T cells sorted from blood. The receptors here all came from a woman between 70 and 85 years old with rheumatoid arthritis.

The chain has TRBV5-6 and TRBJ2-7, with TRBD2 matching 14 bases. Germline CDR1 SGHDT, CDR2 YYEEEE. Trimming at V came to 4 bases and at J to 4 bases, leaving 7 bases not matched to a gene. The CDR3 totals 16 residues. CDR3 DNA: TGTGCCAGCAGCCTGCGGACTAGCGGGAGGTTGTACGAGCAGTACTTC. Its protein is CASSLRTSGRLYEQYF.

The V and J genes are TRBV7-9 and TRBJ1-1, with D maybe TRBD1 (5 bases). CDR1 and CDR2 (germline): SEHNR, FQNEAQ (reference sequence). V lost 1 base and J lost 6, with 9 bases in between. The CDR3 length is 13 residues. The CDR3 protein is CASSLGGDSEAFF. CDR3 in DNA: TGTGCCAGCAGCTTAGGGGGGGACTCTGAAGCTTTCTTT.

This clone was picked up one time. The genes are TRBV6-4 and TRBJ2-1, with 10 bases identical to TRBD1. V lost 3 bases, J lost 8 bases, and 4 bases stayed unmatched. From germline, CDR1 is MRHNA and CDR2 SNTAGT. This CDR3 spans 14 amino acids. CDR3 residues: CASSEGQGSDEQFF. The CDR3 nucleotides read TGTGCCAGCAGTGAGGGACAGGGGAGCGATGAGCAGTTCTTC.

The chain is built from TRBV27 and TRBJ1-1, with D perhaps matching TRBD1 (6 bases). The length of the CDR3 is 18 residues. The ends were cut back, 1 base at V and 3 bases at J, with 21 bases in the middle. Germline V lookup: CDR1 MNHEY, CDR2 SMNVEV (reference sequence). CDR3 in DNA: TGTGCCAGCAGTTTATATCCCCCGGACAGTTGGGGACACACTGAAGCTTTCTTT. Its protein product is CASSLYPPDSWGHTEAFF.

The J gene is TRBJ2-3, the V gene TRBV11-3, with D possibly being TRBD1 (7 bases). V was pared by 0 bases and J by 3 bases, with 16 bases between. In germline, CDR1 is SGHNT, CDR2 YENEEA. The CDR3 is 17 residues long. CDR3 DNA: TGTGCCAGCAGCTTAGAGACAGGGCCACGGGGGACAGATACGCAGTATTTT. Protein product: CASSLETGPRGTDTQYF.

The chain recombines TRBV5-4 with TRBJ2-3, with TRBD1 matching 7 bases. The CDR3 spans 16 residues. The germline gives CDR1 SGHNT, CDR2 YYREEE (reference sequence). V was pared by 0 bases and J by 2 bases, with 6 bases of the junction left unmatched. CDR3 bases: TGTGCCAGCAGCTTGGCCGGGACAGCTATCACAGATACGCAGTATTTT. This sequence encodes CASSLAGTAITDTQYF. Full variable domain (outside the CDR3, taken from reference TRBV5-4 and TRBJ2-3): ETGVTQSPTHLIKTRGQQVTLRCSSQSGHNTVSWYQQALGQGPQFIFQYYREEENGRGNFPPRFSGLQFPNYSSELNVNALELDDSALYLCASSLAGTAITDTQYFGPGTRLTVL.

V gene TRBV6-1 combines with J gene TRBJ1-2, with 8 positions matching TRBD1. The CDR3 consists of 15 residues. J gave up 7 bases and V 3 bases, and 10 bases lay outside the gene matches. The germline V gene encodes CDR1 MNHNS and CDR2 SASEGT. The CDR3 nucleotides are TGTGCCAGCAGTGATTCCCCCCAGGGGGCGCGTGGCTACACCTTC. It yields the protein CASSDSPQGARGYTF.

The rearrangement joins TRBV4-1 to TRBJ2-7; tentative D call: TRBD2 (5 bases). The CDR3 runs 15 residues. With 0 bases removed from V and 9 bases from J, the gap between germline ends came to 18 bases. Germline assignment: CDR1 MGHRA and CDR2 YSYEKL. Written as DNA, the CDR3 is TGCGCCAGCAGCCAAGATCCTTTTTCGGGGAACGGGCAGTACTTC. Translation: CASSQDPFSGNGQYF.

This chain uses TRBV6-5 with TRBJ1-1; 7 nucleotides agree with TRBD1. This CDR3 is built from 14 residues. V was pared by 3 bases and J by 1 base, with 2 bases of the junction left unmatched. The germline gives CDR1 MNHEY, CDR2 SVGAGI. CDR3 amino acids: CASSYQGGNTEAFF. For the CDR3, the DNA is TGTGCCAGCAGTTATCAGGGGGGGAACACTGAAGCTTTCTTT.

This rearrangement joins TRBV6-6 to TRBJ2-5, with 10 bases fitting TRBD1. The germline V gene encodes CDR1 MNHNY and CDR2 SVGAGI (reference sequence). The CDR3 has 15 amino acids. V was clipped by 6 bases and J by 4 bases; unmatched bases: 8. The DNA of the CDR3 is TGTGCCAGCAGCCCGGGACAGGGGCTGGGAGAGACCCAGTACTTC. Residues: CASSPGQGLGETQYF.

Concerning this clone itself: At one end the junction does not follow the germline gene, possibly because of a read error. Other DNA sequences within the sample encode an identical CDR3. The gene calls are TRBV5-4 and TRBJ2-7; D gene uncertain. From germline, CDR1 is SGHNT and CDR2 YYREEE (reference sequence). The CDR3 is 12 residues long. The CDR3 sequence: CASSSTNYEQYF. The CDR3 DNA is TGCGCCAGCAGCTCAACAAACTACGAGCAGTACTTC.

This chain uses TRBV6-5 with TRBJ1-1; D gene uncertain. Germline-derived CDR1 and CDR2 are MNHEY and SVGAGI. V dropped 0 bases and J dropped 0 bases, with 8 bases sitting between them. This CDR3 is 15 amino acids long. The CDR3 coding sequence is TGTGCCAGCAGTTACTCTGTACTGATGAACACTGAAGCTTTCTTT. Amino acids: CASSYSVLMNTEAFF.

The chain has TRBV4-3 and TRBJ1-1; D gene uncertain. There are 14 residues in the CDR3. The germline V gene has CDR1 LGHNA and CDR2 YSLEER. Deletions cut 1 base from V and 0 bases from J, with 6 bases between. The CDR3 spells CASSQAVLNTEAFF. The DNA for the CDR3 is TGCGCCAGCAGCCAAGCGGTCCTGAACACTGAAGCTTTCTTT.

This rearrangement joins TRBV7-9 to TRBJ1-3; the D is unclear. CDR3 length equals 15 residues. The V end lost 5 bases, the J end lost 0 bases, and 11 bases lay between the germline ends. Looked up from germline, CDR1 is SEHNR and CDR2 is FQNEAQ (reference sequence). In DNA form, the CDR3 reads TGTGCCAGCAGCCCCACCACGAGCTCTGGAAACACCATATATTTT. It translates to CASSPTTSSGNTIYF. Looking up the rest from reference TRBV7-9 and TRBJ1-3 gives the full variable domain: DTGVSQNPRHKITKRGQNVTFRCDPISEHNRLYWYRQTLGQGPEFLTYFQNEAQLEKSRLLSDRFSAERPKGSFSTLEIQRTEQGDSAMYLCASSPTTSSGNTIYFGEGSWLTVV.